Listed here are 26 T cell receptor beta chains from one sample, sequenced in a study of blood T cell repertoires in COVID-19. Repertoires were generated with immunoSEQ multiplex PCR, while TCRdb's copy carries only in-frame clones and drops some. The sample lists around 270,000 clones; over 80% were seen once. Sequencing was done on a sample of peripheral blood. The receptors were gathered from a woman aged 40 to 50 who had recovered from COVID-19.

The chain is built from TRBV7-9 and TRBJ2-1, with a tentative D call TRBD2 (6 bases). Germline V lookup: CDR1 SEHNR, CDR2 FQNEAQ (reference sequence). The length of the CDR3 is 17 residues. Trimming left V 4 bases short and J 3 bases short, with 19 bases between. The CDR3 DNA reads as TGTGCCAGCAGCTCAAAGGGGCGGGGTATCCTCTACAATGAGCAGTTCTTC. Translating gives CASSSKGRGILYNEQFF.

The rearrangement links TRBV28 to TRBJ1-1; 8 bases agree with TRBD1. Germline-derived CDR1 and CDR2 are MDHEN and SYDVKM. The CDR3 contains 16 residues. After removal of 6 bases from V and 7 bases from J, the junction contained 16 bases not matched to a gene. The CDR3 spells CASSFPRGQGQSEAFF. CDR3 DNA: TGTGCCAGCAGCTTTCCTCGCGGACAGGGCCAAAGTGAAGCTTTCTTT.

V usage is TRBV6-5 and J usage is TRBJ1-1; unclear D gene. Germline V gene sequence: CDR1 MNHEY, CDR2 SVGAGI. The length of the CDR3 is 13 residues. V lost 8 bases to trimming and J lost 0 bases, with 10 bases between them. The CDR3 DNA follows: TGTGCCAGCTCCCTACTCGTGAACACTGAAGCTTTCTTT. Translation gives CASSLLVNTEAFF.

The CDR3 nucleotides are TGCGCCAGCAGCTACGGGACAGGGGAGGAAAAACTGTTTTTT. This sequence encodes CASSYGTGEEKLFF. The chain uses TRBV5-1 and TRBJ1-4, with 10 bases fitting TRBD1. With V trimmed by 3 bases and J by 8 bases, 4 bases remained unmatched. CDR3 length: 14 residues. Germline CDR1 reads SGHRS; CDR2 reads YFSETQ.

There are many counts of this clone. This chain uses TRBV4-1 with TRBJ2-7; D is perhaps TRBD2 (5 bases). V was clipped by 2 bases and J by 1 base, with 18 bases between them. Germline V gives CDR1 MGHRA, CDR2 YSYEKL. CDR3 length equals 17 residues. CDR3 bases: TGCGCCAGCAGCCAATTATACGAGTCCAGCGGATCCTACGAGCAGTACTTC. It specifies CASSQLYESSGSYEQYF.

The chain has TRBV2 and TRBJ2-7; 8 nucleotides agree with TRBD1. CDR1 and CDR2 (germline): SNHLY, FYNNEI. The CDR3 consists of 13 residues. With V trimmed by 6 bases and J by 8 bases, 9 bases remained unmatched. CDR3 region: CASRLGQGRQQYF. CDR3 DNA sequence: TGTGCCAGCAGACTAGGACAGGGAAGGCAGCAGTACTTC.

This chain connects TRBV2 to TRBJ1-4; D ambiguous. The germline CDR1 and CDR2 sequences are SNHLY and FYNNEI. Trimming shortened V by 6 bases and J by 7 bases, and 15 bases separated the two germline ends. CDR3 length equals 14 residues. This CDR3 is CASSQLDGIEKLFF. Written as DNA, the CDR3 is TGTGCCAGCAGCCAACTGGACGGGATTGAAAAACTGTTTTTT.

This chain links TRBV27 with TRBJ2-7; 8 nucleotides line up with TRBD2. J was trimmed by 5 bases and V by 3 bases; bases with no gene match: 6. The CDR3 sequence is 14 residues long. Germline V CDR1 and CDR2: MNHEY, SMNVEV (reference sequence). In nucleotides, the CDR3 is TGTGCCAGCAGTTTTTCGGGGGGGGCCCACGAGCAGTACTTC. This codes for CASSFSGGAHEQYF.

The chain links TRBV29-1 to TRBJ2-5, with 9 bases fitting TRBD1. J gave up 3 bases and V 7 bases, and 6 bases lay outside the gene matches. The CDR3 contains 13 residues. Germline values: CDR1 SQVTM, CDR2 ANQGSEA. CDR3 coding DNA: TGCAGCGCCAGGACAGGGGCGGAAGAGACCCAGTACTTC. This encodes CSARTGAEETQYF.

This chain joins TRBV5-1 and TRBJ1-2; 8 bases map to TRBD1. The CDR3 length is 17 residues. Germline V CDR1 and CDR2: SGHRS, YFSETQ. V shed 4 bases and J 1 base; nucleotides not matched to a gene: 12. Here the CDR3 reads CASSDGQGHSLNYGYTF. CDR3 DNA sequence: TGCGCCAGCAGCGACGGACAGGGTCACTCTCTTAACTATGGCTACACCTTC.

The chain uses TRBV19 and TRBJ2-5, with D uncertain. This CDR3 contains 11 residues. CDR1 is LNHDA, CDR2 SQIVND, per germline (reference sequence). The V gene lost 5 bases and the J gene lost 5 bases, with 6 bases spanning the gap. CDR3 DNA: TGTGCCAGTAGTGCCGGGGAGACCCAGTACTTC. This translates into CASSAGETQYF.

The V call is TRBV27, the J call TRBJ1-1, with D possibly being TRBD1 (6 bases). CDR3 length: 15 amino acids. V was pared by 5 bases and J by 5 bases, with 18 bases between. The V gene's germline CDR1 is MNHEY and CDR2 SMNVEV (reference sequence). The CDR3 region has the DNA TGTGCCAGCAGTCCCTTATCAGGGGAGTGGACTGAAGCTTTCTTT. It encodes CASSPLSGEWTEAFF.

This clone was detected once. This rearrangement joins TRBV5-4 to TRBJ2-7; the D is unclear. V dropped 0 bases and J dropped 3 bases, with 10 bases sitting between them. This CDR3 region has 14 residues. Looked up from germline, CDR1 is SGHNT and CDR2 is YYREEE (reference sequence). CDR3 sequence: CASSLGAGNYEQYF. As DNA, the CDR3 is TGTGCCAGCAGCTTGGGGGCCGGAAACTACGAGCAGTACTTC.

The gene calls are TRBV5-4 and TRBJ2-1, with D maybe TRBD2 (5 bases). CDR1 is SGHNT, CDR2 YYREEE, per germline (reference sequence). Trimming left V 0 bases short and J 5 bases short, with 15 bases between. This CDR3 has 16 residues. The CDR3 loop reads CASSLAGVPTDNEQFF. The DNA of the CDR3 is TGTGCCAGCAGCTTGGCCGGGGTACCAACCGACAATGAGCAGTTCTTC.

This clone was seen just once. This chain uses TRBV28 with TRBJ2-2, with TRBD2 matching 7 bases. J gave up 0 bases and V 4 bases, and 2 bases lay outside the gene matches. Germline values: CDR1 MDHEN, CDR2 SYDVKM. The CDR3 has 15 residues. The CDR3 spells CASSSAGANTGELFF. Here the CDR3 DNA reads TGTGCCAGCAGTTCGGCGGGGGCGAACACCGGGGAGCTGTTTTTT.

The CDR3 DNA is TGTGCCAGCAGTTTGCTGACAGGGGGGACTGAAGCTTTCTTT. Protein product: CASSLLTGGTEAFF. The chain joins TRBV6-5 to TRBJ1-1; 9 nucleotides agree with TRBD1. The CDR3 totals 14 residues. CDR1 is MNHEY, CDR2 SVGAGI, per germline. V was clipped by 4 bases and J by 5 bases; unmatched bases: 5.

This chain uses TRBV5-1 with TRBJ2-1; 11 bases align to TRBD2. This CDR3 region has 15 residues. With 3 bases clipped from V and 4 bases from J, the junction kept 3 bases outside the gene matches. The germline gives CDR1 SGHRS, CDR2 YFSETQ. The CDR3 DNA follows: TGCGCCAGCAGCTCCTTAGCGGGGGGGTACAATGAGCAGTTCTTC. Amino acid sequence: CASSSLAGGYNEQFF.

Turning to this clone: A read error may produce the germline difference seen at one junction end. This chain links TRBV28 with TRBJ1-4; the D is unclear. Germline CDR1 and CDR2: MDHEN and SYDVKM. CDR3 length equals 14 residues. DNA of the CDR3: TGTGCCAGCGGAGGGCCCACAACTAGTGAAAAACTGTTTTTT. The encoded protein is CASGGPTTSEKLFF. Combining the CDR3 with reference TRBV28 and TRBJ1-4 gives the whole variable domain DVKVTQSSRYLVKRTGEKVFLECVQDMDHENMFWYRQDPGLGLRLIYFSYDVKMKEKGDIPEGYSVSREKKERFSLILESASTNQTSMYLCASGGPTTSEKLFFGSGTQLSVL.

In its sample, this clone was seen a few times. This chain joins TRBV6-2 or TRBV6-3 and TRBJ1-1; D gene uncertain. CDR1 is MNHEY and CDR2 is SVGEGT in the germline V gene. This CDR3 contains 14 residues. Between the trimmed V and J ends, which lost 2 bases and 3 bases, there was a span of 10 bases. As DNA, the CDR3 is TGTGCCAGCAGTTACGGGAGTGCCGACACTGAAGCTTTCTTT. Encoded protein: CASSYGSADTEAFF.

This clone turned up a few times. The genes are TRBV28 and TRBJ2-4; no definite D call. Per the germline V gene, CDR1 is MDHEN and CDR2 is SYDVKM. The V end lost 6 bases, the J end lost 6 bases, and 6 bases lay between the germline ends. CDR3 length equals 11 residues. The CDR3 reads CASRELNIQYF. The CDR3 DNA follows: TGTGCCAGCAGAGAGTTAAACATTCAGTACTTC.

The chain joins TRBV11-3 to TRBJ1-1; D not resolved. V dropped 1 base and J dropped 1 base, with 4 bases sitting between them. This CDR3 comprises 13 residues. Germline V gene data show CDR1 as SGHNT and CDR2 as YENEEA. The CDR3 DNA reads TGTGCCAGCAGCTTAGGCAGGAACACTGAAGCTTTCTTT. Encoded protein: CASSLGRNTEAFF.

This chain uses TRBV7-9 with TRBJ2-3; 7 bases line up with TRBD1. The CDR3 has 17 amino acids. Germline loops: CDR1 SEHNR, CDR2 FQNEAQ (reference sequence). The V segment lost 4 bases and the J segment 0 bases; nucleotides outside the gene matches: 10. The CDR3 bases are TGTGCCAGCAGCTGGGCCCCCGGACAGGTTAGCACAGATACGCAGTATTTT. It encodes CASSWAPGQVSTDTQYF.

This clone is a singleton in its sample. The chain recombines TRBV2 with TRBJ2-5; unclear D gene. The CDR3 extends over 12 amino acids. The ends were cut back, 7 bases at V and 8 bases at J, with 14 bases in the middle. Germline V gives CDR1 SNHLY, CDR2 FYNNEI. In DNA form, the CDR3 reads TGTGCCAGCAATTCCGGTTCACCCACCCAGTACTTC. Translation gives CASNSGSPTQYF.

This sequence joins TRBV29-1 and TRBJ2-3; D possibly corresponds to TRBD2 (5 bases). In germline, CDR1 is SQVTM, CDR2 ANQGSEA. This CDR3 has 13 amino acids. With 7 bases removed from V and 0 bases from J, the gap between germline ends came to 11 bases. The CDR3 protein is CSERTFSTDTQYF. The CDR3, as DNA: TGCAGCGAGCGGACCTTTAGCACAGATACGCAGTATTTT.

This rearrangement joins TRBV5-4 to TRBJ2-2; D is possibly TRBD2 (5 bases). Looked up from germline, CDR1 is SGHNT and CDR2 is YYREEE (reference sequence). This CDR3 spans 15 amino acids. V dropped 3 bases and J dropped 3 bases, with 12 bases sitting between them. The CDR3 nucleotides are TGTGCCAGCAGCTCCCTTATCGGGGACACCGGGGAGCTGTTTTTT. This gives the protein CASSSLIGDTGELFF. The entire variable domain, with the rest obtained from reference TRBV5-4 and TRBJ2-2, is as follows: ETGVTQSPTHLIKTRGQQVTLRCSSQSGHNTVSWYQQALGQGPQFIFQYYREEENGRGNFPPRFSGLQFPNYSSELNVNALELDDSALYLCASSSLIGDTGELFFGEGSRLTVL.

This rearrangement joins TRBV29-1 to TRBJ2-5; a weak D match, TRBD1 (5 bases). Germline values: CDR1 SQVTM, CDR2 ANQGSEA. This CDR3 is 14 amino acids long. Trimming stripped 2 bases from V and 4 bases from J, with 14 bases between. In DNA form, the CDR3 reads TGCAGCGTTGAAAGCCCACAGGCCCGAGAGACCCAGTACTTC. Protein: CSVESPQARETQYF.